Sequencing of this TCR beta chain was carried out in a study of cytomegalovirus exposure and HLA in healthy donors. The CDR3 has 15 residues. With 2 bases removed from V and 3 bases from J, the gap between germline ends came to 11 bases. The germline V gene encodes CDR1 MNHEY and CDR2 SVGAGI. 13 Jbeta primers and 60 Vbeta primers were used for the PCR. TCRdb's copy holds only in-frame clones and misses some; the assay was immunoSEQ multiplex PCR. The sample shows roughly 110,000 clones, around 80% of them seen only once. Sequencing was performed on PBMCs. V usage is TRBV6-5 and J usage is TRBJ2-1; D possibly corresponds to TRBD2 (6 bases). This clonotype was obtained from a woman between 45 and 60 years old in good health and CMV-seropositive. CDR3 residues: CASSYSLAYYNEQFF. Written as DNA, the CDR3 is TGTGCCAGCAGTTACAGCCTAGCGTACTACAATGAGCAGTTCTTC.